The clone carrying this TCR beta chain was counted many times. The CDR3 extends over 16 amino acids. From germline, CDR1 is SGHNT and CDR2 YENEEA. The V end lost 4 bases, the J end lost 1 base, and 16 bases lay between the germline ends. This specimen comes from a study of regulatory T cells in long-lasting Graves disease. iRepertoire HTBI primers and Arm-PCR of CDR3 regions built TCR beta libraries. MiXCR, run by TCRdb on the multiplex PCR reads, gives a single entry per CDR3 protein. The sample includes about 320,000 distinct CDR3 sequences, under 20% of them seen just once. Time point denoted: newly diagnosed GD, antithyroid drugs for less than 3 months. Scientists built the TCR library using RNA that was extracted from PBMCs.

The source material was peripheral blood mononuclear cells (PBMCs), sampled at new diagnosis, from a patient treated with antithyroid drugs. The rearrangement joins TRBV11-3 to TRBJ1-1; TRBD1 might be the D (5 bases). This sequence was found in a female donor with Graves disease. The CDR3 protein is CASSSSSGLPNTEAFF. Here the CDR3 DNA reads TGTGCCAGCAGCTCCTCCTCGGGACTCCCGAACACTGAAGCTTTCTTT.